A selection of T cell receptor beta chains follows, all from one sample in a study of brain T cells in children with intractable seizures. TCRdb keeps only in-frame clones here, not all; method: immunoSEQ multiplex PCR. The sample includes around 80,000 clones, around 90% of them seen just once. The source material was peripheral blood, sampled at surgery. The receptors here all came from a girl aged 2 to 9 with Rasmussen encephalitis and intractable seizures. CDR3s include the opening cysteine and the closing phenylalanine or tryptophan. The D gene is left open where the match is weak. Part of the rows lack a size; the others show once, few, many or a class for expanded clones.

j_call | d_call | v_call | clone_size | cdr3_nt | cdr3_aa
TRBJ2-7 | - | TRBV5-4 | - | TGTGCCAGCAGCTCGGACACCTACTACGAGCAGTACTTC | CASSSDTYYEQYF
TRBJ2-3 | - | TRBV5-6 | once | TGTGCCAGCAGCTTGATCTTCGGCGGCACAGATACGCAGTATTTT | CASSLIFGGTDTQYF
TRBJ1-4 | TRBD1 | TRBV27 | - | TGTGCCAGCAGTTCCATTTTTAGACAGGGGAATGAAAAACTGTTTTTT | CASSSIFRQGNEKLFF
TRBJ1-1 | - | TRBV29-1 | - | TGCAGCGCCCGGAACACTGAAGCTTTCTTT | CSARNTEAFF
TRBJ2-7 | - | TRBV7-9 | - | TGTGCCAGCAGCTTGTTCCAGGAAGAGCAGTACTTC | CASSLFQEEQYF
TRBJ1-2 | - | TRBV6-5 | once | TGTGCCAGCAGTCTCCGTTGGGGCTATGGCTACACCTTC | CASSLRWGYGYTF
TRBJ1-1 | TRBD1 | TRBV25-1 | - | TGTGCCAGCAGTGAAATCGGCAGGGGGAGGGCTGAAGCTTTCTTT | CASSEIGRGRAEAFF
TRBJ2-4 | - | TRBV15 | once | TGTGCCACCAGCAGGGTTGCGGGTTCCAAAAACATTCAGTACTTC | CATSRVAGSKNIQYF
TRBJ1-1 | - | TRBV6-1 | - | TGTGCCAGCAGTGAGAGACAGGAGAACACTGAAGCTTTCTTT | CASSERQENTEAFF
TRBJ2-5 | - | TRBV28 | - | TGTGCCAGCAGTTTATACCGGACACAAGAGACCCAGTACTTC | CASSLYRTQETQYF
TRBJ2-5 | TRBD1 | TRBV7-8 | - | TGTGCCAGCAGCTTAGGATACTCCGGGACAGGGGGAGAGACCCAGTACTTC | CASSLGYSGTGGETQYF
TRBJ2-3 | TRBD2 | TRBV10-2 | - | TGCGCCACCGGAACAGCGGGAGTCCCCGATACGCAGTATTTT | CATGTAGVPDTQYF
TRBJ1-4 | - | TRBV2 | - | TGTGCCAGCAGTGAGGGGAGTGAAAAACTGTTTTTT | CASSEGSEKLFF
TRBJ1-1 | TRBD1 | TRBV6-5 | once | TGTGCCAGCAGTTACGCTCAGGGAGGGAGGGGGCCTGAAGCTTTCTTT | CASSYAQGGRGPEAFF
TRBJ2-7 | - | TRBV5-5 | - | TGTGCCAGCAGCCACAGGGAATCGAAGCAGTACTTC | CASSHRESKQYF
TRBJ1-4 | - | TRBV27 | - | TGTGCCAGCAGTTTCACAGGGATAGGTTTGAAACTGTTTTTT | CASSFTGIGLKLFF
TRBJ2-2 | - | TRBV24-1 | - | TGTGCCACCAGTGATTTTGGGCGATGGGAGCTGTTTTTT | CATSDFGRWELFF
TRBJ2-3 | TRBD2 | TRBV28 | - | TGTGCCAGCAGTCCCGGGTGGACAGCGGGGGGGGATACGCAGTATTTT | CASSPGWTAGGDTQYF
TRBJ2-1 | TRBD2 | TRBV11-1 | - | TGTGCCAGCAGCCACGGACTAGCGGGAGGTGAGCAGTTCTTC | CASSHGLAGGEQFF
TRBJ2-7 | TRBD1 | TRBV19 | - | TGTGCCAGTAGTTTACGGACAGGGGCCTACGAGCAGTACTTC | CASSLRTGAYEQYF
TRBJ1-1 | - | TRBV28 | - | TGTGCCAGCATTACAGTTATGAACACTGAAGCTTTCTTT | CASITVMNTEAFF
TRBJ1-1 | - | TRBV29-1 | - | TGCAGCGTTGAGGTGTTCGGGAATGAAGCTTTCTTT | CSVEVFGNEAFF